These T cell receptor beta chains were read from a single sample in a study of cytomegalovirus exposure and HLA in healthy donors. Clones were read by immunoSEQ multiplex PCR, and TCRdb kept only the in-frame ones, dropping some. This table has 130,000 or so clones, around 84% appearing once. Sequences were obtained from PBMCs. These TCRs come from a woman younger than 35 in good health and CMV-seropositive. Each CDR3 is given with its conserved first and last residue. A D gene is named only where the DNA matches it firmly. Size is omitted from some rows. Given values are once, few, many or a class for expanded clones.

j_call | clone_size | v_call | d_call | cdr3_aa | cdr3_nt
TRBJ1-2 | NA | TRBV18 | TRBD1 | CASSQQQGEFYGYTF | TGTGCCAGCTCTCAGCAACAGGGGGAGTTCTATGGCTACACCTTC
TRBJ2-2 | NA | TRBV6-5 | TRBD2 | CASSYGAGGPGGELFF | TGTGCCAGCAGTTACGGGGCGGGGGGGCCGGGCGGGGAGCTGTTTTTT
TRBJ1-1 | NA | TRBV2 | NA | CASSAQGGSDTEAFF | TGTGCCAGCAGTGCCCAAGGGGGATCCGATACTGAAGCTTTCTTT
TRBJ1-3 | few | TRBV6-6 | NA | CASSPRGTIYF | TGTGCCAGCAGTCCCAGGGGCACCATATATTTT
TRBJ2-3 | NA | TRBV5-6 | TRBD1 | CASSFRDRGGDTQYF | TGTGCCAGCAGCTTCCGGGACAGGGGAGGAGATACGCAGTATTTT
TRBJ1-2 | NA | TRBV7-6 | NA | CASSSFTSGVGNGYTF | TGTGCCAGCAGCTCCTTCACCTCAGGGGTGGGCAATGGCTACACCTTC
TRBJ2-2 | NA | TRBV7-2 | NA | CASSLVVLAGELFF | TGTGCCAGCAGCTTAGTTGTACTAGCCGGGGAGCTGTTTTTT
TRBJ1-2 | NA | TRBV27 | NA | CASSSSRGNYGYTF | TGTGCCAGCAGTTCATCACGGGGGAACTATGGCTACACCTTC
TRBJ1-2 | NA | TRBV5-4 | NA | CASSLMGIGGNYGYTF | TGTGCCAGCAGCTTGATGGGGATTGGGGGGAACTATGGCTACACCTTC
TRBJ2-1 | NA | TRBV11-2 | TRBD2 | CASSLDSGGWNEQFF | TGTGCCAGCAGCTTAGATTCGGGGGGGTGGAATGAGCAGTTCTTC
TRBJ2-3 | NA | TRBV28 | TRBD2 | CASSPRTSGAPFTDTQYF | TGTGCCAGCAGTCCCCGGACTAGCGGGGCCCCTTTCACAGATACGCAGTATTTT
TRBJ1-1 | once | TRBV5-1 | NA | CASSTAGGNTEAFF | TGCGCCAGCAGCACGGCCGGGGGGAACACTGAAGCTTTCTTT
TRBJ1-2 | NA | TRBV7-9 | NA | CASSSPLPVVANYGYTF | TGTGCCAGCAGCTCCCCCCTCCCGGTAGTCGCTAACTATGGCTACACCTTC
TRBJ2-2 | NA | TRBV4-1 | TRBD1 | CASSQDRDRGLWEDEVGELFF | TGCGCCAGCAGCCAAGATAGGGACAGGGGGCTTTGGGAGGACGAGGTCGGGGAGCTGTTTTTT
TRBJ1-6 | NA | TRBV7-6 | NA | CASSPGTQGPLHF | TGTGCCAGCAGCCCCGGGACACAAGGACCCCTCCACTTT
TRBJ2-7 | NA | TRBV7-9 | TRBD1 | CASRSGGASYEQYF | TGTGCCAGCAGATCAGGGGGCGCCTCCTACGAGCAGTACTTC
TRBJ1-6 | NA | TRBV9 | TRBD1 | CASSVGTDNSPLHF | TGTGCCAGCAGCGTTGGGACAGACAATTCACCCCTCCACTTT
TRBJ2-2 | NA | TRBV7-2 | NA | CASIQPAGITGELFF | TGTGCCAGCATCCAACCGGCCGGGATCACCGGGGAGCTGTTTTTT
TRBJ1-1 | once | TRBV28 | NA | CASSWGLNTEAFF | TGTGCCAGCAGTTGGGGCCTGAACACTGAAGCTTTCTTT
TRBJ2-1 | NA | TRBV25-1 | TRBD1 | CASIRDSHNEQFF | TGTGCCAGCATTCGGGACAGCCACAATGAGCAGTTCTTC
TRBJ1-6 | once | TRBV11-2 | NA | CASSLVTGWNSPLHF | TGTGCCAGCAGCTTAGTCACAGGGTGGAATTCACCCCTCCACTTT
TRBJ2-1 | few | TRBV25-1 | TRBD2 | CASSEWSGGYYNEQFF | TGTGCCAGCAGTGAATGGAGCGGGGGGTACTACAATGAGCAGTTCTTC
TRBJ1-5 | once | TRBV7-8 | NA | CASSWGTEYSNQPQHF | TGTGCCAGCAGCTGGGGGACTGAGTATAGCAATCAGCCCCAGCATTTT
TRBJ1-1 | once | TRBV29-1 | TRBD1 | CSVVGTGYTEAFF | TGCAGCGTTGTTGGGACAGGGTACACTGAAGCTTTCTTT
TRBJ2-2 | NA | TRBV6-4 | NA | CASSSGTDTGELFF | TGTGCCAGCAGCTCCGGGACTGACACCGGGGAGCTGTTTTTT
TRBJ1-1 | NA | TRBV27 | NA | CASSLSGGAEAFF | TGTGCCAGCAGTTTATCGGGGGGGGCTGAAGCTTTCTTT
TRBJ2-1 | NA | TRBV10-3 | NA | CAIRMPGGNEQFF | TGTGCCATCAGAATGCCCGGGGGCAATGAGCAGTTCTTC
TRBJ2-7 | NA | TRBV11-1 | NA | CASSLLQYEQYF | TGTGCCAGCAGCTTATTACAGTACGAGCAGTACTTC
TRBJ2-7 | NA | TRBV4-1 | NA | CASSQGLWTNSYEQYF | TGCGCCAGCAGCCAGGGGTTATGGACAAACTCCTACGAGCAGTACTTC
TRBJ1-2 | NA | TRBV6-1 | TRBD1 | CASSEKGAYGYTF | TGTGCCAGCAGTGAAAAGGGGGCCTATGGCTACACCTTC
TRBJ2-7 | NA | TRBV6-6 | TRBD1 | CASSYGLDRGREQYF | TGTGCCAGCAGTTACGGGTTGGACAGGGGGCGCGAGCAGTACTTC
TRBJ2-7 | NA | TRBV10-2 | TRBD2 | CASSEAGVIHEQYF | TGCGCCAGCAGTGAAGCGGGGGTGATCCACGAGCAGTACTTC
TRBJ2-7 | NA | TRBV27 | NA | CASSSTYEQYF | TGTGCCAGCAGTTCCACCTACGAGCAGTACTTC
TRBJ1-6 | NA | TRBV5-1 | TRBD1 | CASSLGTGSGSPLHF | TGCGCCAGCAGCTTAGGGACAGGGAGCGGTTCACCCCTCCACTTT
TRBJ1-2 | NA | TRBV11-1 | TRBD1 | CASRINRGESGYTF | TGTGCCAGCAGAATCAACAGGGGTGAAAGTGGCTACACCTTC
TRBJ1-2 | NA | TRBV27 | NA | CASSLGEGYGYTF | TGTGCCAGCAGTCTTGGAGAGGGCTATGGCTACACCTTC
TRBJ2-1 | once | TRBV4-2 | TRBD1 | CASSQETGDSPNEQFF | TGTGCCAGCAGCCAAGAAACAGGGGACAGCCCGAATGAGCAGTTCTTC
TRBJ2-4 | NA | TRBV13 | NA | CASSLGQGPKNIQYF | TGTGCCAGCAGCTTAGGTCAGGGCCCCAAAAACATTCAGTACTTC
TRBJ2-7 | NA | TRBV13 | TRBD2 | CASSSRTSSLLYEQYF | TGTGCCAGCAGCTCCAGGACTAGCAGTCTACTCTACGAGCAGTACTTC
TRBJ1-2 | NA | TRBV10-3 | NA | CAISEGGSSYGYTF | TGTGCCATCAGCGAGGGGGGGTCGAGCTATGGCTACACCTTC
TRBJ2-1 | NA | TRBV19 | NA | CASSIGGAYNEQFF | TGTGCCAGTAGCATAGGCGGGGCCTACAATGAGCAGTTCTTC
TRBJ2-1 | NA | TRBV6-1 | TRBD2 | CASSEFSGGAGYEQFF | TGTGCCAGCAGTGAGTTCAGCGGGGGGGCCGGTTATGAGCAGTTCTTC